This T cell receptor beta chain emerged from a study of T cells expressing NK-cell markers. Study-level points and caveats: In about six donors, dominant CD3+CD56+NKG2C+ clonotypes ranked among the top 10 CD8+ clonotypes.

With respect to this clonotype: Antigen unknown.

UMI-tagged 5'RACE template switching yielded the TCR beta cDNA. TCRdb re-called the 5' RACE reads; every CDR3 protein appears as one record, without DNA. This repertoire includes 200,000 to 300,000 distinct CDR3 sequences. Germline lookup yields CDR1 SGHRS and CDR2 YFSETQ. CDR3 size: 14 residues. This clonotype was sampled from a man younger than 35 in good health. The sample consisted of blood T cells: a sorted CD56 or NKG2C T cell subset, CD4+ or CD8+ T cells, or bulk PBMC T cells (not recorded which). V is TRBV5-1 and J is TRBJ2-7; TCRdb proposes TRBD1, but this gene call is untestable without DNA. The CDR3 here is CASSFDRGTYEQYF. The complete variable domain, with remaining parts taken from reference TRBV5-1 and TRBJ2-7, reads KAGVTQTPRYLIKTRGQQVTLSCSPISGHRSVSWYQQTPGQGLQFLFEYFSETQRNKGNFPGRFSGRQFSNSRSEMNVSTLELGDSALYLCASSFDRGTYEQYFGPGTRLTVT.